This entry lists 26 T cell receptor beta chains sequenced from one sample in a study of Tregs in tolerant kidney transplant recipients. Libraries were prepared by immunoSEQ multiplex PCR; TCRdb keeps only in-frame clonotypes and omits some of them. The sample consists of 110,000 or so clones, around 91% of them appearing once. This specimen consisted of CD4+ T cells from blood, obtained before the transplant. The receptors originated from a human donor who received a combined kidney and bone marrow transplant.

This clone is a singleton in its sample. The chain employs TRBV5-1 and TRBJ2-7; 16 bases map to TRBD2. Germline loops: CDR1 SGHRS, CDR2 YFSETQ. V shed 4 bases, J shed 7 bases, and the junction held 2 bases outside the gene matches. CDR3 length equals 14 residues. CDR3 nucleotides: TGCGCCAGCAGCCCGGGACTAGCGGGAGGGGAGCAGTACTTC. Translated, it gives CASSPGLAGGEQYF.

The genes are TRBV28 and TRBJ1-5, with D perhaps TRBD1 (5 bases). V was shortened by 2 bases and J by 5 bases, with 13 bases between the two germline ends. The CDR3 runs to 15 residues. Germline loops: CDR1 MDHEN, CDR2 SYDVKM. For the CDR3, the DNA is TGTGCCAGCAGTTTAGAATTTGGCAGGGATCAGCCCCAGCATTTT. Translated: CASSLEFGRDQPQHF.

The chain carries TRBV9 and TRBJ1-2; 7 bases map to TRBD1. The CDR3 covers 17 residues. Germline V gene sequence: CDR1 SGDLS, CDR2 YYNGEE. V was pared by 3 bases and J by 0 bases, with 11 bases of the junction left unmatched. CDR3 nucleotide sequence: TGTGCCAGCAGCGCGAGGGGGCACGGTTTAGCTAACTATGGCTACACCTTC. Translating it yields CASSARGHGLANYGYTF. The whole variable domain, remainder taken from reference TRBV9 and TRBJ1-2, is DSGVTQTPKHLITATGQRVTLRCSPRSGDLSVYWYQQSLDQGLQFLIQYYNGEERAKGNILERFSAQQFPDLHSELNLSSLELGDSALYFCASSARGHGLANYGYTFGSGTRLTVV.

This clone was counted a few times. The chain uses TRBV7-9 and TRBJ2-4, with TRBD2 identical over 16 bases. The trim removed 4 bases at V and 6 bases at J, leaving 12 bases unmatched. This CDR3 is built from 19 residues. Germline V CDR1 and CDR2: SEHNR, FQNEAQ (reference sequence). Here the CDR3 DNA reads TGTGCCAGCAGCTCGATCCAGGGACTAGCGGGAGGGATTGGAAACATTCAGTACTTC. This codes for CASSSIQGLAGGIGNIQYF. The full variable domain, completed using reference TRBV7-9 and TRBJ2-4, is DTGVSQNPRHKITKRGQNVTFRCDPISEHNRLYWYRQTLGQGPEFLTYFQNEAQLEKSRLLSDRFSAERPKGSFSTLEIQRTEQGDSAMYLCASSSIQGLAGGIGNIQYFGAGTRLSVL.

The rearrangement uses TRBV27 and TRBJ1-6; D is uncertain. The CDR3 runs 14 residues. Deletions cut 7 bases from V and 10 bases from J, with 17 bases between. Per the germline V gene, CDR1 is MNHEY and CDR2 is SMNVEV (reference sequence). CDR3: CASKYPGVGSPLHF. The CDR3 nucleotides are TGTGCCAGCAAATATCCCGGGGTGGGGTCACCCCTCCACTTT.

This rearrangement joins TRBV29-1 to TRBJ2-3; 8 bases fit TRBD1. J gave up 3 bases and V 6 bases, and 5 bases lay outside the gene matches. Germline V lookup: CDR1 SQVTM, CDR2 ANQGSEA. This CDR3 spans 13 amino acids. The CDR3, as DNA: TGCAGCGTGGACAGGGTTGAAACAGATACGCAGTATTTT. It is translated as CSVDRVETDTQYF.

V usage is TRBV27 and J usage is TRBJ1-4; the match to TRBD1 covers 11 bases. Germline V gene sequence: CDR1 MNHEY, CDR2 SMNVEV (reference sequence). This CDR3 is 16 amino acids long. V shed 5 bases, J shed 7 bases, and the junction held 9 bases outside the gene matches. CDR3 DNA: TGTGCCAGCAGTGCCAACCCGGGACAGGGGGGTGAAAAACTGTTTTTT. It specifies CASSANPGQGGEKLFF.

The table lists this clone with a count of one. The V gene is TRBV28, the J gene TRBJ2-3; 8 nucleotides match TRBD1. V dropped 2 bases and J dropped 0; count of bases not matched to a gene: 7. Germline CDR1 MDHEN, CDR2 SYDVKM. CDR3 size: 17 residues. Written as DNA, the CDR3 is TGTGCCAGCAGTTTAGGACAGGGTATTACTAGCACAGATACGCAGTATTTT. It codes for CASSLGQGITSTDTQYF.

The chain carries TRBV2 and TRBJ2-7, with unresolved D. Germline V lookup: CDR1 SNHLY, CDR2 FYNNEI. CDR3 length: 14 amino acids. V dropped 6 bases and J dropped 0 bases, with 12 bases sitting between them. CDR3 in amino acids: CASRRLLSSYEQYF. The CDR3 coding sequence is TGTGCCAGCAGAAGACTCCTTAGCTCCTACGAGCAGTACTTC.

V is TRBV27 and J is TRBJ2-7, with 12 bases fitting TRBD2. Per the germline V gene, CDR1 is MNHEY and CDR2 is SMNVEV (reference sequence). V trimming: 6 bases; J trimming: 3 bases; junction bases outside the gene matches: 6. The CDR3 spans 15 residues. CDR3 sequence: CASRSSGRAGYEQYF. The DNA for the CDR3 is TGTGCCAGCAGGTCTAGCGGGAGGGCGGGCTACGAGCAGTACTTC.

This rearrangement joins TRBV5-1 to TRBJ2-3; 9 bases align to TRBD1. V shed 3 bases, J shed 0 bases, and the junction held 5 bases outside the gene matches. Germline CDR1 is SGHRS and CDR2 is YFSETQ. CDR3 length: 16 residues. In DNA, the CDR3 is TGCGCCAGCAGCTCCCGGGGGACAGGGAGCACAGATACGCAGTATTTT. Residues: CASSSRGTGSTDTQYF.

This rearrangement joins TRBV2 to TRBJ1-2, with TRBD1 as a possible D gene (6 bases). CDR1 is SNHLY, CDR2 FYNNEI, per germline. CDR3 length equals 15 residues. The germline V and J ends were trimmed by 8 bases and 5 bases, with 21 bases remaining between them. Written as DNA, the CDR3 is TGTGCCAGCCGGACACAGGGCCAGACGGGGTATGGCTACACCTTC. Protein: CASRTQGQTGYGYTF.

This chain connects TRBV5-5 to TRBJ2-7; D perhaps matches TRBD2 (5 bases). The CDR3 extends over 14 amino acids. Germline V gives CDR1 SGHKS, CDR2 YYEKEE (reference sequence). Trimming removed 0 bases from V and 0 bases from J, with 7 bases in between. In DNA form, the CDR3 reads TGTGCCAGCAGCTTGGGACTAAGCTCCTACGAGCAGTACTTC. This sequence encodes CASSLGLSSYEQYF.

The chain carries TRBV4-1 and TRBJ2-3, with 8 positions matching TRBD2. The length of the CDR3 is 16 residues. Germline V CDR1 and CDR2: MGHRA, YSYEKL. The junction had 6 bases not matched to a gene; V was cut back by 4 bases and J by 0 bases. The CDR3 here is CASSPRLARSTDTQYF. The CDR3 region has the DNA TGCGCCAGCAGCCCACGACTAGCGAGGAGCACAGATACGCAGTATTTT.

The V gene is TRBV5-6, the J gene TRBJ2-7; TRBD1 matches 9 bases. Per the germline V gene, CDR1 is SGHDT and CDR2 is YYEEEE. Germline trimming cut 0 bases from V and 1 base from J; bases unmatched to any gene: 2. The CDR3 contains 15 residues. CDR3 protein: CASSLGGTGSYEQYF. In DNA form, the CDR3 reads TGTGCCAGCAGCTTGGGGGGGACAGGGTCCTACGAGCAGTACTTC. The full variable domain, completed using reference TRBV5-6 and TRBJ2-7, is DAGVTQSPTHLIKTRGQQVTLRCSPKSGHDTVSWYQQALGQGPQFIFQYYEEEERQRGNFPDRFSGHQFPNYSSELNVNALLLGDSALYLCASSLGGTGSYEQYFGPGTRLTVT.

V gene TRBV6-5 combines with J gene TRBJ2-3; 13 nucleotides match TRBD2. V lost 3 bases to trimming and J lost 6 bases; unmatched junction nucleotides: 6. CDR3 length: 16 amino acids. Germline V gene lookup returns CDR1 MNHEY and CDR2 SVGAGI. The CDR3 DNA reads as TGTGCCAGCAGTTATCGGACTAGCGGGAGTCGGGATACGCAGTATTTT. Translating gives CASSYRTSGSRDTQYF.

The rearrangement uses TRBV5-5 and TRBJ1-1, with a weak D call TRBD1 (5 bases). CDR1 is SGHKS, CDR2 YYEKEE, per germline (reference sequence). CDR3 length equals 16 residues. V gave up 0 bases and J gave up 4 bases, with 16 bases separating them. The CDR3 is CASSLAGRQGGTEAFF. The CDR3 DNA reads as TGTGCCAGCAGCTTGGCTGGGCGTCAGGGAGGCACTGAAGCTTTCTTT.

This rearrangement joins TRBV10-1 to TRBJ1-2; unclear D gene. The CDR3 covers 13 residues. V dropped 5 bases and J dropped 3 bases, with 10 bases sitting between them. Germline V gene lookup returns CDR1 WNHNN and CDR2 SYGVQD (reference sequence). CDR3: CASSLSGDYGYTF. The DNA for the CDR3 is TGCGCCAGCAGTCTATCCGGGGACTATGGCTACACCTTC.

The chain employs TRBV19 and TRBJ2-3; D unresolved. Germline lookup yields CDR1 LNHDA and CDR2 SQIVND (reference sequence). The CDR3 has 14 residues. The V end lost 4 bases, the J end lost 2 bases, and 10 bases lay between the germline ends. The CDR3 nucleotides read TGTGCCAGTAGTAAACAGAGTTCCACAGATACGCAGTATTTT. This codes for CASSKQSSTDTQYF.

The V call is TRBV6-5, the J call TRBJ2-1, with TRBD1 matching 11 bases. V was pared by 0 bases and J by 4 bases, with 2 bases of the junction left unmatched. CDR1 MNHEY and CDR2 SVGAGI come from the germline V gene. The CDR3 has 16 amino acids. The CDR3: CASSYSGTGGYNEQFF. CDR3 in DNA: TGTGCCAGCAGTTACTCCGGGACAGGGGGTTACAATGAGCAGTTCTTC.

CDR3 in amino acids: CASSPSGGTSAFF. In nucleotides, the CDR3 is TGTGCCAGCAGCCCCTCCGGGGGGACCTCAGCTTTCTTT. The rearrangement joins TRBV9 to TRBJ1-1; TRBD1 might be the D (5 bases). Germline-derived CDR1 and CDR2 are SGDLS and YYNGEE. The V gene lost 4 bases and the J gene lost 10 bases, with 17 bases spanning the gap. The CDR3 spans 13 residues.

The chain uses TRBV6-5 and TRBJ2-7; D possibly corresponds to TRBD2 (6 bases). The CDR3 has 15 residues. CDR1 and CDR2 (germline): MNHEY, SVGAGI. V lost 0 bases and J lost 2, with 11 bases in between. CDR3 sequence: CASSYSRETTYEQYF. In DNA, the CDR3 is TGTGCCAGCAGTTACTCGCGGGAAACGACCTACGAGCAGTACTTC.

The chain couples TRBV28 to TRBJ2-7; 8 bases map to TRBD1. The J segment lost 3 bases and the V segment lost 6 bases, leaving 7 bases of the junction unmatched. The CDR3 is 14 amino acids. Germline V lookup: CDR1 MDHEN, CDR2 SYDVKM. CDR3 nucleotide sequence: TGTGCCAGCAGCCTCGGGGACAGGTACTACGAGCAGTACTTC. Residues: CASSLGDRYYEQYF.

The CDR3, as DNA: TGTGCCATCTATAGCCGGGGGAACACTGAAGCTTTCTTT. Protein product: CAIYSRGNTEAFF. The gene calls are TRBV6-5 and TRBJ1-1; no reliable D call. The CDR3 has 13 residues. V lost 10 bases and J lost 1, with 13 bases in between. CDR1 MNHEY and CDR2 SVGAGI come from the germline V gene.

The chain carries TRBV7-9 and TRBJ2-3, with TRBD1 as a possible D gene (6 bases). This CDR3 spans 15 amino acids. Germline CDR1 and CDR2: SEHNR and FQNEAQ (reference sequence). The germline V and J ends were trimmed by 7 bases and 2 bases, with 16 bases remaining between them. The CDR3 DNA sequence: TGTGCCAGCACCCCCGGACAGATGAACACAGATACGCAGTATTTT. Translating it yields CASTPGQMNTDTQYF.

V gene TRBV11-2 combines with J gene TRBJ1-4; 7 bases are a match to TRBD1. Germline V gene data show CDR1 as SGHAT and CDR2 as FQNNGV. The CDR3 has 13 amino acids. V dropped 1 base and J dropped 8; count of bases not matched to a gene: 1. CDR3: CASSLGGQEKLFF. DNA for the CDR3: TGTGCCAGCAGCTTAGGGGGACAGGAAAAACTGTTTTTT.